This entry features one T cell receptor (beta chain) sequence. The antigen is not known. The data are from a study of T cell repertoires in cytomegalovirus infection. At the level of the study: It was the public TCR beta signatures that indicated both CMV infection and matching HLA type.

This CDR3 is built from 14 residues. Germline CDR1 MDHEN, CDR2 SYDVKM. V was clipped by 3 bases and J by 4 bases, with 9 bases between them. Whole-study findings and limits: The ex vivo response was dominated by HLA-C-restricted CMV-specific TCR beta clonotypes. There were carriers of CMV plus the relevant HLA, and cumulative public TCR beta family frequency identified them.

TCRdb independently ran MiXCR on the reads; one entry per CDR3 protein. The data contain some 300,000 distinct CDR3 sequences, 9.6% of them singletons. Sequenced material: PBMCs. The sequence derives from a human donor in good health (CMV status not recorded). Some clones in this sample may be carry-over from other donors' samples. The V call is TRBV28, the J call TRBJ2-2; D not resolved. CDR3 loop: CASSFLSVTGELFF. CDR3 coding DNA: TGTGCCAGCAGTTTTCTTAGTGTCACCGGGGAGCTGTTTTTT.